The 14 T cell receptor beta chains below all came from one sample that was sequenced in a study of T-cell memory formation after mild COVID-19. TCRdb re-called the 5' RACE reads with MiXCR, one entry per CDR3 protein. In the table there are approximately 30,000 distinct CDR3 sequences, roughly a sixth of which are singletons. Sequencing was carried out using PBMCs or a T cell subset sorted from them (not recorded which). The source of these receptors is an adult who had mild COVID-19 (a few samples of this study predate the infection). Cell type and time point are not known.

This clonotype was detected many times. J is TRBJ2-3 and V is TRBV5-5; the D gene could be TRBD1 or TRBD2 (5 bases each). The germline gives CDR1 SGHKS, CDR2 YYEKEE (reference sequence). V was pared by 1 base and J by 4 bases, with 16 bases between. The CDR3 length is 16 residues. CDR3 protein: CASSLLPGSRSDTQYF. The CDR3 bases are TGTGCCAGCAGCTTGCTGCCAGGGAGTAGGTCAGATACGCAGTATTTT.

This clonotype was counted between two and nine times. V gene TRBV3-1 combines with J gene TRBJ1-2; 9 bases fit TRBD1. The CDR3 covers 15 residues. Germline V gene sequence: CDR1 LGHDT, CDR2 YNNKEL (reference sequence). With V trimmed by 6 bases and J by 8 bases, 13 bases remained unmatched. The CDR3 nucleotides read TGTGCCAGCAGTCCCGGAACAGGGGGCGCGGGCGGCTACACCTTC. It yields the protein CASSPGTGGAGGYTF.

This clonotype was observed at least ten times. The chain joins TRBV7-9 to TRBJ2-3; D uncertain. This CDR3 has 10 amino acids. Germline V gene lookup returns CDR1 SEHNR and CDR2 FQNEAQ (reference sequence). The V gene lost 3 bases and the J gene lost 7 bases, with 2 bases spanning the gap. The CDR3 loop reads CASSFNTQYF. The CDR3 DNA sequence: TGTGCCAGCAGCTTTAATACGCAGTATTTT.

This clonotype was detected ten times or more. The J gene is TRBJ2-7, the V gene TRBV3-1, with 9 bases fitting TRBD2. The CDR3 covers 14 residues. Germline CDR1 is LGHDT and CDR2 is YNNKEL (reference sequence). V dropped 7 bases and J dropped 2; count of bases not matched to a gene: 6. The CDR3 spells CASTLTSGTYEQYF. The CDR3 DNA reads as TGTGCCAGCACTCTGACTAGCGGAACCTACGAGCAGTACTTC.

Ten or more counts support this clonotype. The chain joins TRBV5-1 to TRBJ2-1; D gene unclear. CDR1 and CDR2 from the germline V gene are SGHRS and YFSETQ. The CDR3 is made up of 15 amino acids. Between the trimmed V and J ends, which lost 1 base and 7 bases, there was a span of 15 bases. CDR3 amino acids: CASSLWDGFKNEQFF. Here the CDR3 DNA reads TGCGCCAGCAGCTTGTGGGATGGTTTTAAGAATGAGCAGTTCTTC.

This clonotype was recorded at least ten times. J is TRBJ2-2 and V is TRBV6-1; D ambiguous. Trimming cost V 6 bases and J 5 bases, with 10 bases left between them. This CDR3 has 13 amino acids. Germline assignment: CDR1 MNHNS and CDR2 SASEGT. CDR3 sequence reads: CASSRLGTGELFF. CDR3 in DNA: TGTGCCAGCAGCCGACTGGGAACCGGGGAGCTGTTTTTT.

This clonotype is termed medium-sized. The chain joins TRBV29-1 to TRBJ2-7; D uncertain. V lost 3 bases, J lost 3 bases, and 6 bases lay in between. The length of the CDR3 is 11 residues. Germline V CDR1 and CDR2: SQVTM, ANQGSEA. This chain's CDR3 is CSVEYGYEQYF. The CDR3 DNA follows: TGCAGCGTTGAGTACGGCTACGAGCAGTACTTC.

This clonotype was seen repeatedly, ten times or more. V and J are TRBV4-1 and TRBJ2-3, with 14 nucleotides matching TRBD2. The V gene end was trimmed by 1 base and the J gene end by 8 bases; junction bases not matched to a gene: 5. The CDR3 is 16 residues long. The V gene's germline CDR1 is MGHRA and CDR2 YSYEKL. CDR3 in amino acids: CASSQVTSGGAGTQYF. In DNA, the CDR3 is TGCGCCAGCAGCCAAGTGACTAGCGGGGGGGCTGGTACGCAGTATTTT.

The chain uses TRBV27 and TRBJ1-2; no definite D call. The CDR3 has 13 residues. The V end was cut by 3 bases, the J end by 4 bases, with 9 bases between. In germline, CDR1 is MNHEY, CDR2 SMNVEV (reference sequence). CDR3 sequence (DNA): TGTGCCAGCAGTTTTAGAGGCCCCTATGGCTACACCTTC. This gives the protein CASSFRGPYGYTF.

This clonotype came up many times. V and J are TRBV7-2 and TRBJ2-7; D assignment may be TRBD1 or TRBD2 (5 bases each). The length of the CDR3 is 14 residues. Germline V CDR1 and CDR2: SGHTA, FQGNSA. V lost 4 bases to trimming and J lost 2 bases, with 12 bases between them. CDR3 coding DNA: TGTGCCAGCAGCTATCGGGACGGAACCTACGAGCAGTACTTC. Amino acids: CASSYRDGTYEQYF.

This clonotype came up many times. V gene TRBV7-9 combines with J gene TRBJ2-7; D remains unclear. Germline V gene lookup returns CDR1 SEHNR and CDR2 FQNEAQ (reference sequence). V was shortened by 1 base and J by 2 bases, with 6 bases between the two germline ends. This CDR3 region has 13 residues. This chain's CDR3 is CASSLDLAYEQYF. CDR3 nucleotide sequence: TGTGCCAGCAGCTTAGACCTGGCCTACGAGCAGTACTTC.

The J gene is TRBJ1-2, the V gene TRBV20-1, with a possible D match to TRBD1 (5 bases). Per the germline V gene, CDR1 is DFQATT and CDR2 is SNEGSKA (reference sequence). Trimming shortened V by 1 base and J by 3 bases, and 15 bases separated the two germline ends. The length of the CDR3 is 15 residues. CDR3 bases: TGCAGTGCTAGAGGGGGGGTAGATTATTACTATGGCTACACCTTC. This codes for CSARGGVDYYYGYTF.

There are many counts of this clonotype. The rearrangement links TRBV12-3 or TRBV12-4 to TRBJ1-3; D possibly corresponds to TRBD1 (5 bases). V lost 5 bases and J lost 0, with 8 bases in between. The CDR3 is 14 amino acids. The CDR3 DNA sequence: TGTGCCAGCAGTGACAGTAGCTCTGGAAACACCATATATTTT. Protein sequence: CASSDSSSGNTIYF.

This chain joins TRBV27 and TRBJ1-6; D uncertain. The CDR3 extends over 13 amino acids. Germline V gene lookup returns CDR1 MNHEY and CDR2 SMNVEV (reference sequence). With 7 bases removed from V and 7 bases from J, the gap between germline ends came to 11 bases. The CDR3 coding sequence is TGTGCCAGCAAAACCAGTATGAATTCACCCCTCCACTTT. Protein sequence: CASKTSMNSPLHF.